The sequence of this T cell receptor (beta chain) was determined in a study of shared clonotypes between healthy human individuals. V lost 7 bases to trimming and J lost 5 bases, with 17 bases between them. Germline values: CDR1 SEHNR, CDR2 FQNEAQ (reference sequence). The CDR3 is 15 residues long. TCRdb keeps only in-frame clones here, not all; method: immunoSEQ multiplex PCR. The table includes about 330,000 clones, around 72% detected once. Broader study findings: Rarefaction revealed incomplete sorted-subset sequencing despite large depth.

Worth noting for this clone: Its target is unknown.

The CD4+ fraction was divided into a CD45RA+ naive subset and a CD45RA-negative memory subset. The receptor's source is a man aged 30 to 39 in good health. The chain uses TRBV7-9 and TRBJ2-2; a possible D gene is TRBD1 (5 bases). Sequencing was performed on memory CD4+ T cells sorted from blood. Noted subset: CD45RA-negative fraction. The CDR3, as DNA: TGTGCCAGCAACCCTGCTGGGGCAGGGACCGGGGAGCTGTTTTTT. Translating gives CASNPAGAGTGELFF.